The 16 T cell receptor beta chains below come from one sample, sequenced in a study of cytomegalovirus exposure and HLA in healthy donors. It was with 60 Vbeta and 13 Jbeta primers that the PCR ran. TCRdb's copy holds only in-frame clones and misses some; the assay was immunoSEQ multiplex PCR. Seen here are 150,000 to 200,000 clones, around 83% observed once, and the top ten hold roughly 4.5%. The specimen was PBMCs. The receptors stem from a man aged 45 to 65 in good health and CMV-seropositive.

The chain carries TRBV19 and TRBJ1-4, with D possibly TRBD1 on 5 matching bases. V dropped 2 bases and J dropped 5 bases, with 18 bases sitting between them. Germline values: CDR1 LNHDA, CDR2 SQIVND (reference sequence). The CDR3 loop spans 17 amino acids. This CDR3 is CASSISHPGLSNEKLFF. In DNA form, the CDR3 reads TGTGCCAGTAGTATATCCCATCCGGGACTGAGCAATGAAAAACTGTTTTTT.

The chain carries TRBV6-5 and TRBJ1-1, with 10 bases identical to TRBD1. The trim removed 0 bases at V and 0 bases at J, leaving 1 base unmatched. The CDR3 extends over 16 amino acids. Germline V lookup: CDR1 MNHEY, CDR2 SVGAGI. CDR3 region: CASSYSGQGMNTEAFF. DNA for the CDR3: TGTGCCAGCAGTTACTCGGGACAGGGGATGAACACTGAAGCTTTCTTT.

CDR3 region: CASNILDRYYEQYF. DNA of the CDR3: TGTGCCAGCAACATCCTTGACAGATACTACGAGCAGTACTTC. The chain uses TRBV11-2 and TRBJ2-7; the D gene is possibly TRBD1 (5 bases). Trimming removed 7 bases at V and 3 bases at J, with 16 bases between. This CDR3 contains 14 residues. CDR1 SGHAT and CDR2 FQNNGV come from the germline V gene.

This sequence joins TRBV4-1 and TRBJ1-5, with D possibly matching TRBD1 (5 bases). CDR3 size: 16 residues. The ends were cut back, 3 bases at V and 0 bases at J, with 12 bases in the middle. Germline V gives CDR1 MGHRA, CDR2 YSYEKL. The CDR3 DNA is TGCGCCAGCAGCCACGATAGGGGTAATAGCAATCAGCCCCAGCATTTT. It translates to CASSHDRGNSNQPQHF.

This clone was observed a few times. CDR3 DNA sequence: TGCGCCAGCAGCCAAGGGCAGGGGGGATTTCACACTGAAGCTTTCTTT. Protein sequence: CASSQGQGGFHTEAFF. The chain joins TRBV4-1 to TRBJ1-1; 7 nucleotides line up with TRBD1. Germline V CDR1 and CDR2: MGHRA, YSYEKL. The V and J ends lost 1 base and 3 bases, in that order; junction bases with no gene match: 8. CDR3 length: 16 amino acids.

The genes are TRBV27 and TRBJ2-1; 7 bases fit TRBD2. V was pared by 2 bases and J by 1 base, with 2 bases of the junction left unmatched. CDR1 and CDR2 (germline): MNHEY, SMNVEV (reference sequence). The CDR3 length is 15 residues. This chain's CDR3 is CASSLLAVSYNEQFF. CDR3 DNA: TGTGCCAGCAGTTTACTAGCGGTTTCCTACAATGAGCAGTTCTTC.

The rearrangement links TRBV6-1 to TRBJ2-7; D not resolved. This CDR3 is 14 amino acids long. Trimming pared 4 bases from V and 2 bases from J, leaving 12 bases between. The germline V gene has CDR1 MNHNS and CDR2 SASEGT. Written as DNA, the CDR3 is TGTGCCAGCAGTGTGGTTGGCGGAACCTACGAGCAGTACTTC. Encoded protein: CASSVVGGTYEQYF.

This chain uses TRBV5-4 with TRBJ1-1; possibly TRBD1 for D (5 bases). Germline V gives CDR1 SGHNT, CDR2 YYREEE (reference sequence). This CDR3 comprises 14 residues. Deletions cut 0 bases from V and 8 bases from J, with 14 bases between. CDR3 protein: CASSLEGIGREAFF. DNA for the CDR3: TGTGCCAGCAGCTTGGAGGGGATCGGGAGGGAAGCTTTCTTT.

The table lists this clone with a few counts. The genes are TRBV5-1 and TRBJ1-3; no reliable D call. V shed 0 bases and J shed 0 bases, with 4 bases lying between them. Germline V CDR1 and CDR2: SGHRS, YFSETQ. The CDR3 is 14 amino acids. The CDR3 region is CASSLGSSGNTIYF. The CDR3 coding sequence is TGCGCCAGCAGCTTGGGGAGCTCTGGAAACACCATATATTTT.

The chain couples TRBV28 to TRBJ1-5, with TRBD1 matching over 8 bases. The germline CDR1 and CDR2 sequences are MDHEN and SYDVKM. J gave up 3 bases and V 6 bases, and 7 bases lay outside the gene matches. The CDR3 has 15 residues. The CDR3, as DNA: TGTGCCAGCAGCCGGGGACAGGTATACAATCAGCCCCAGCATTTT. It codes for CASSRGQVYNQPQHF.

This chain uses TRBV5-1 with TRBJ2-6, with TRBD1 matching over 8 bases. This CDR3 spans 17 amino acids. V gave up 0 bases and J gave up 0 bases; unmatched junction bases: 2. CDR1 is SGHRS and CDR2 is YFSETQ in the germline V gene. The CDR3 loop reads CASSLGDRNSGANVLTF. The DNA of the CDR3 is TGCGCCAGCAGCTTGGGGGACAGGAACTCTGGGGCCAACGTCCTGACTTTC.

The rearrangement uses TRBV5-6 and TRBJ2-5, with TRBD2 identical over 7 bases. The J call may be faulty, since TRBJ2-7 better matches the DNA end. The CDR3 is made up of 13 amino acids. CDR1 and CDR2 from the germline V gene are SGHDT and YYEEEE. Here the CDR3 DNA reads TGTGCCAGCAGCTTTACTAGCGCATACGAGCAGTACTTC. Its translation: CASSFTSAYEQYF.

This chain's CDR3 is CASSLLSGEAFF. CDR3 bases: TGTGCCAGCAGTTTACTCTCAGGCGAAGCTTTCTTT. This chain joins TRBV28 and TRBJ1-1; no reliable D call. This CDR3 has 12 amino acids. Germline V gene lookup returns CDR1 MDHEN and CDR2 SYDVKM. V dropped 2 bases and J dropped 8 bases, with 9 bases sitting between them.

The J gene is TRBJ1-6, the V gene TRBV6-5, with 8 bases aligning to TRBD1. The CDR3 has 15 residues. Trimming at V came to 6 bases and at J to 6 bases, leaving 7 bases not matched to a gene. Germline CDR1 MNHEY, CDR2 SVGAGI. CDR3 loop: CASRKRTGRNSPLHF. DNA for the CDR3: TGTGCCAGCAGAAAGAGGACAGGGCGTAATTCACCCCTCCACTTT.

The chain combines TRBV7-9 with TRBJ1-6; no reliable D call. The CDR3 is 15 amino acids. V was trimmed by 4 bases and J by 7 bases, leaving 14 bases between them. The germline CDR1 and CDR2 sequences are SEHNR and FQNEAQ (reference sequence). CDR3 loop: CASSSTPNGNSPLHF. CDR3 nucleotides: TGTGCCAGCAGCTCCACGCCCAACGGGAATTCACCCCTCCACTTT.

This chain links TRBV12-5 with TRBJ2-1, with 7 bases lining up with TRBD2. J lost 6 bases, V lost 6 bases, and 2 bases had no gene match. CDR1 is LGHNT, CDR2 FRNRAP, per germline. The CDR3 length is 12 residues. CDR3 bases: TGTGCTAGTGGGGCTAGCGGCAATGAGCAGTTCTTC. This sequence encodes CASGASGNEQFF.